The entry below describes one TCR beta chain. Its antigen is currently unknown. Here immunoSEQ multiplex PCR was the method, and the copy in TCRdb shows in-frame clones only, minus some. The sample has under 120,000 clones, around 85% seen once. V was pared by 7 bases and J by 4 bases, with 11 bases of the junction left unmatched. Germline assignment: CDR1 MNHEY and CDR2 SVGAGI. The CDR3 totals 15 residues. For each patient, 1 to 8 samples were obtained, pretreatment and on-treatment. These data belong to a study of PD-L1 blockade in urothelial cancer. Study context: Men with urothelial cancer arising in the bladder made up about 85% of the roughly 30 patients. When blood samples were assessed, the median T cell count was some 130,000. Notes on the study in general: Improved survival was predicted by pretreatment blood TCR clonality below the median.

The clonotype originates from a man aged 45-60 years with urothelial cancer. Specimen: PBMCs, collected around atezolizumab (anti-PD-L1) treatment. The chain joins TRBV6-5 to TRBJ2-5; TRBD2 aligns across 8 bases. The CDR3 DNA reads TGTGCCAGCACCCCGGACGGGACTAGGGGAGAGACCCAGTACTTC. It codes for CASTPDGTRGETQYF.